This T cell receptor beta chain was recorded in a study of cytomegalovirus exposure and HLA in healthy donors. This CDR3 spans 14 amino acids. V gave up 6 bases and J gave up 0 bases, with 11 bases separating them. From germline, CDR1 is SGHAT and CDR2 FQNNGV. The PCR employed 60 Vbeta primers together with 13 Jbeta primers. Sequencing was performed with immunoSEQ multiplex PCR; in TCRdb, only in-frame clones are kept and a portion is missing. The sample consists of around 100,000 clones, 82% of them appearing once. The sample comprised PBMCs. The clonotype comes from a man aged 25 to 40 in good health and CMV-seropositive. The chain links TRBV11-2 to TRBJ1-1; D is unresolved. CDR3 in DNA: TGTGCCAGCAGTCGAGGATGGTTGAACACTGAAGCTTTCTTT. Its protein is CASSRGWLNTEAFF.